The 30 T cell receptor beta chains presented below share a single source sample, sequenced in a study of cytomegalovirus exposure and HLA in healthy donors. Primers: 60 Vbeta forward and 13 Jbeta reverse. The repertoire was sequenced with immunoSEQ multiplex PCR; TCRdb's copy has only in-frame clones and lacks some. The sample lists 79,000 or so clones; 73% were seen once. The specimen was PBMCs. The receptors were gathered from a woman in her thirties or forties in good health and CMV-seropositive.

This chain connects TRBV6-5 to TRBJ2-1, with D hard to call. The V gene lost 5 bases and the J gene lost 1 base, with 12 bases spanning the gap. From germline, CDR1 is MNHEY and CDR2 SVGAGI. The length of the CDR3 is 15 residues. CDR3 loop: CASSAGEESYNEQFF. The CDR3 DNA reads as TGTGCCAGCAGTGCCGGTGAGGAGTCCTACAATGAGCAGTTCTTC.

V and J are TRBV25-1 and TRBJ2-3, with D possibly matching TRBD2 (6 bases). The V and J ends lost 6 bases and 0 bases respectively, with 10 bases between them. The CDR3 contains 14 residues. Germline values: CDR1 MGHDK, CDR2 SYGVNS. The CDR3 region is CASSGGTSTDTQYF. For the CDR3, the DNA is TGTGCCAGCAGCGGGGGTACTAGCACAGATACGCAGTATTTT.

This clone has only one observation. This sequence joins TRBV28 and TRBJ2-7, with 11 bases lining up with TRBD1. The CDR3 is 15 residues long. Germline CDR1 is MDHEN and CDR2 is SYDVKM. Losses at the gene ends were 5 bases for V and 4 bases for J; bases not matched to a gene: 7. In DNA form, the CDR3 reads TGTGCCAGCAGTAACTTGGACAGGGGGCAATACGAGCAGTACTTC. This gives the protein CASSNLDRGQYEQYF.

This chain joins TRBV10-3 and TRBJ2-2; D gene unclear. Per germline, CDR1 ENHRY and CDR2 SYGVKD. V was clipped by 3 bases and J by 0 bases, with 14 bases between them. The CDR3 is 17 residues long. DNA of the CDR3: TGTGCCATCAGTGAATTTCAGACTCCTACGAACACCGGGGAGCTGTTTTTT. Encoded protein: CAISEFQTPTNTGELFF.

The chain couples TRBV6-1 to TRBJ1-4; 7 bases match TRBD1. In germline, CDR1 is MNHNS, CDR2 SASEGT. The CDR3 spans 15 residues. With V trimmed by 3 bases and J by 6 bases, 7 bases remained unmatched. The CDR3 loop is CASSEPGQRYEKLFF. The CDR3 DNA sequence: TGTGCCAGCAGTGAGCCGGGACAGAGGTATGAAAAACTGTTTTTT.

By proportion, this clone is medium-sized. The genes are TRBV30 and TRBJ1-1; possibly TRBD1 for D (6 bases). CDR1 and CDR2 from the germline V gene are GTSNPN and SVGIG (reference sequence). Trimming took 1 base from V and 5 from J, leaving 20 bases between them. The CDR3 has 16 amino acids. The CDR3 region is CAWSGVSAQGWTEAFF. The CDR3 DNA reads as TGTGCCTGGAGTGGGGTTTCAGCCCAGGGGTGGACTGAAGCTTTCTTT.

Only a few counts were recorded for this clone. The chain uses TRBV2 and TRBJ2-3; 9 bases match TRBD2. The V segment lost 7 bases and the J segment 6 bases; nucleotides outside the gene matches: 8. CDR3 size: 14 residues. In germline, CDR1 is SNHLY, CDR2 FYNNEI. The CDR3 sequence: CASNRREGLDTQYF. The CDR3 DNA reads TGTGCCAGCAATCGGCGGGAGGGCCTCGATACGCAGTATTTT.

The genes are TRBV6-5 and TRBJ1-1; D uncertain. Trimming cost V 9 bases and J 1 base, with 6 bases left between them. Germline loops: CDR1 MNHEY, CDR2 SVGAGI. The CDR3 contains 11 residues. DNA of the CDR3: TGTGCCAGTGGGAGGAACACTGAAGCTTTCTTT. It encodes CASGRNTEAFF.

This sequence joins TRBV15 and TRBJ1-5, with 7 bases that match TRBD1. This CDR3 has 15 amino acids. Trimming at V came to 0 bases and at J to 6 bases, leaving 5 bases not matched to a gene. In germline, CDR1 is LNHNV, CDR2 YYDKDF (reference sequence). The CDR3, as DNA: TGTGCCACCAGCAGAGAACCAGGGGGTGTTCAGCCCCAGCATTTT. This translates into CATSREPGGVQPQHF.

This rearrangement joins TRBV5-1 to TRBJ2-6, with a tentative D call TRBD1 (6 bases). Trimming took off 2 bases at V and 2 bases at J, with 17 bases between the two ends. This CDR3 contains 18 residues. The germline CDR1 and CDR2 sequences are SGHRS and YFSETQ. The DNA of the CDR3 is TGCGCCAGCAGCTTTGGCCACGAGGGGGTAGCTGGGGCCAACGTCCTGACTTTC. Its protein product is CASSFGHEGVAGANVLTF.

The chain has TRBV4-3 and TRBJ1-2, with 8 bases matching TRBD1. Trimming at V came to 4 bases and at J to 5 bases, leaving 9 bases not matched to a gene. The length of the CDR3 is 15 residues. The germline V gene encodes CDR1 LGHNA and CDR2 YSLEER. The chain's CDR3 is CASSPRTGTWYGYTF. In DNA, the CDR3 is TGCGCCAGCAGCCCTCGGACAGGGACATGGTATGGCTACACCTTC.

The rearrangement links TRBV9 to TRBJ2-1, with a possible D match to TRBD1 (6 bases). Per the germline V gene, CDR1 is SGDLS and CDR2 is YYNGEE. V shed 4 bases and J shed 9 bases, with 14 bases lying between them. CDR3 length: 13 residues. The CDR3 DNA reads TGTGCCAGCAGCCAAGGACTGGACAGTGAGCAGTTCTTC. This sequence encodes CASSQGLDSEQFF. The whole variable domain, filled in from reference TRBV9 and TRBJ2-1, reads DSGVTQTPKHLITATGQRVTLRCSPRSGDLSVYWYQQSLDQGLQFLIQYYNGEERAKGNILERFSAQQFPDLHSELNLSSLELGDSALYFCASSQGLDSEQFFGPGTRLTVL.

The chain couples TRBV5-1 to TRBJ2-1; unclear D gene. The CDR3 contains 13 residues. Between the trimmed V and J ends, which lost 0 bases and 5 bases, there was a span of 6 bases. Germline-derived CDR1 and CDR2 are SGHRS and YFSETQ. The DNA for the CDR3 is TGCGCCAGCAGCTTGGCTCTAAACAATGAGCAGTTCTTC. Translated, it gives CASSLALNNEQFF.

The J gene is TRBJ1-5, the V gene TRBV30; 9 nucleotides line up with TRBD1. In germline, CDR1 is GTSNPN, CDR2 SVGIG (reference sequence). The junction had 4 bases not matched to a gene; V was cut back by 2 bases and J by 5 bases. The CDR3 contains 14 residues. As DNA, the CDR3 is TGTGCCTGGAGTTTGGGACAGGGTTATCAGCCCCAGCATTTT. It specifies CAWSLGQGYQPQHF.

This clone was seen only a few times. The gene calls are TRBV30 and TRBJ2-7, with 10 bases fitting TRBD2. Germline V CDR1 and CDR2: GTSNPN, SVGIG (reference sequence). V lost 7 bases, J lost 3 bases, and 6 bases stayed unmatched. CDR3 length: 13 residues. This chain's CDR3 is CASGLAGVYEQYF. DNA for the CDR3: TGTGCCTCGGGGCTAGCGGGGGTCTACGAGCAGTACTTC.

The CDR3 DNA reads TGCAGCGTTGGAAGTCAGGGGGGACCAAATACGCAGTATTTT. Translating it yields CSVGSQGGPNTQYF. The rearrangement uses TRBV29-1 and TRBJ2-3, with D perhaps TRBD1 (7 bases). This CDR3 spans 14 amino acids. The germline CDR1 and CDR2 sequences are SQVTM and ANQGSEA. The ends were cut back, 4 bases at V and 7 bases at J, with 18 bases in the middle.

The rearrangement links TRBV6-6 to TRBJ1-3; no reliable D call. This CDR3 spans 15 amino acids. Trimming cost V 4 bases and J 4 bases, with 14 bases left between them. Germline loops: CDR1 MNHNY, CDR2 SVGAGI (reference sequence). For the CDR3, the DNA is TGTGCCAGCAGTTCGGGTCCAATGGAGGGAAACACCATATATTTT. This encodes CASSSGPMEGNTIYF.

The chain is built from TRBV6-1 and TRBJ1-2, with TRBD1 as a possible D gene (5 bases). This CDR3 is 14 amino acids long. Germline CDR1 and CDR2: MNHNS and SASEGT. The V end was cut by 2 bases, the J end by 0 bases, with 7 bases between. The CDR3 nucleotides read TGTGCCAGCAGTGAAACAGGCTCTAACTATGGCTACACCTTC. This translates into CASSETGSNYGYTF.

This chain connects TRBV7-6 to TRBJ2-5; tentatively, D is TRBD2 (7 bases). The CDR3 has 15 amino acids. Germline-derived CDR1 and CDR2 are SGHVS and FNYEAQ. Trimming took off 0 bases at V and 5 bases at J, with 13 bases between the two ends. The CDR3 nucleotides are TGTGCCAGCAGCTTAGCGGGGGGGCGGTGGGAGACCCAGTACTTC. This translates into CASSLAGGRWETQYF.

This clone has only a few counts. The chain is built from TRBV25-1 and TRBJ1-2; 7 nucleotides align to TRBD1. In germline, CDR1 is MGHDK, CDR2 SYGVNS. This CDR3 has 18 amino acids. J gave up 1 base and V 3 bases, and 14 bases lay outside the gene matches. CDR3 loop: CASSDFRTGPGYNYGYTF. Here the CDR3 DNA reads TGTGCCAGCAGTGATTTCAGGACAGGCCCAGGGTATAACTATGGCTACACCTTC.

The rearrangement uses TRBV4-3 and TRBJ1-6, with a weak D call TRBD1 (5 bases). This CDR3 has 20 amino acids. Germline CDR1 LGHNA, CDR2 YSLEER. Trimming took off 0 bases at V and 0 bases at J, with 18 bases between the two ends. CDR3 nucleotide sequence: TGCGCCAGCAGCCAAGACTGGGAGGGACTGGAGAGCTCCTATAATTCACCCCTCCACTTT. Translating gives CASSQDWEGLESSYNSPLHF.

The chain links TRBV2 to TRBJ1-5; D remains unclear. The CDR3 totals 13 residues. Germline V gene data show CDR1 as SNHLY and CDR2 as FYNNEI. V dropped 6 bases and J dropped 7 bases, with 13 bases sitting between them. The CDR3 loop is CASRGSTLQPQHF. CDR3 coding DNA: TGTGCCAGCAGGGGCAGCACCCTCCAGCCCCAGCATTTT.

The CDR3 sequence is CASSQAPGSTDTQYF. The CDR3 nucleotides are TGCGCCAGCAGCCAAGCCCCCGGGAGCACAGATACGCAGTATTTT. The chain carries TRBV4-1 and TRBJ2-3; no clear D. Trimming cost V 1 base and J 0 bases, with 8 bases left between them. Germline CDR1 and CDR2: MGHRA and YSYEKL. The CDR3 covers 15 residues.

The chain couples TRBV4-2 to TRBJ2-7, with 9 bases lining up with TRBD2. Germline CDR1 reads LGHNA; CDR2 reads YNFKEQ. V dropped 4 bases and J dropped 6; count of bases not matched to a gene: 22. This CDR3 is built from 19 residues. In DNA, the CDR3 is TGTGCCAGCAGCCCAACCCTAGCGGGGCGGCAAAACGAGAAGGCCGAGCAGTACTTC. Translated: CASSPTLAGRQNEKAEQYF.

This clone has just a few counts. The chain has TRBV25-1 and TRBJ2-5, with 8 bases lining up with TRBD1. Matching the DNA end better, TRBJ2-7 makes the J call doubtful. The CDR3 is 13 amino acids. Germline values: CDR1 MGHDK, CDR2 SYGVNS. The CDR3 nucleotides are TGTGCCAGCAAGGGACAGGACCACTACGAGCAGTACTTC. It translates to CASKGQDHYEQYF.

The chain combines TRBV4-3 with TRBJ1-1, with D perhaps matching TRBD1 (5 bases). Germline loops: CDR1 LGHNA, CDR2 YSLEER. V lost 4 bases to trimming and J lost 0 bases, with 12 bases between them. The CDR3 loop spans 15 amino acids. The CDR3 sequence: CASSPSTALNTEAFF. The CDR3 DNA follows: TGCGCCAGCAGCCCTTCGACAGCTTTGAACACTGAAGCTTTCTTT.

The rearrangement joins TRBV5-1 to TRBJ2-5, with TRBD2 matching over 12 bases. The CDR3 has 16 residues. Germline-derived CDR1 and CDR2 are SGHRS and YFSETQ. The V and J ends lost 6 bases and 3 bases, in that order; junction bases with no gene match: 9. The CDR3 region is CASTGPSGGAEETQYF. As DNA, the CDR3 is TGCGCCAGCACCGGACCTAGCGGGGGGGCAGAAGAGACCCAGTACTTC.

This chain connects TRBV7-2 to TRBJ2-7; 8 positions match TRBD2. Germline values: CDR1 SGHTA, CDR2 FQGNSA. The junction had 4 bases not matched to a gene; V was cut back by 7 bases and J by 2 bases. The length of the CDR3 is 13 residues. The DNA for the CDR3 is TGTGCCAGCAATACGGGAGGGCCCTACGAGCAGTACTTC. Protein: CASNTGGPYEQYF.

On this clone: One end of the junction is discordant with germline, which a read error may explain. The chain combines TRBV13 with TRBJ2-2, with D hard to call. The CDR3 is made up of 15 amino acids. Germline V CDR1 and CDR2: PRHDT, FYEKMQ (reference sequence). DNA of the CDR3: TGTGCCAGCAGCCTAGGAACTCTATCCACCGGGGAGCTGTTTTTT. Protein product: CASSLGTLSTGELFF.

This rearrangement joins TRBV10-3 to TRBJ1-1; D gene unclear. V was cut by 6 bases and J by 3 bases, with 8 bases left in between. This CDR3 comprises 12 residues. The germline V gene has CDR1 ENHRY and CDR2 SYGVKD. The CDR3 DNA reads TGTGCCATCAGCTTCAGGCACACTGAAGCTTTCTTT. Amino acids: CAISFRHTEAFF.